The 15 T cell receptor beta chains reported below all come from one sample, sequenced in a study of a mutant IDH1 vaccine in newly diagnosed glioma. The time point denotes: baseline, week 1 (first vaccination visit). Treatment: pre-vaccination baseline after standard-of-care therapy. The method was immunoSEQ multiplex PCR; TCRdb's version includes in-frame clones alone and lacks a portion of them. The table has around 37,000 clones, roughly 92% seen once. The sample here was PBMCs, taken from a glioma patient treated with radiotherapy, temozolomide or both. The receptors stem from a man between 18 and 35 years old with glioma.

The chain recombines TRBV9 with TRBJ2-1; 15 bases line up with TRBD2. The germline V gene encodes CDR1 SGDLS and CDR2 YYNGEE. Germline trimming cut 3 bases from V and 6 bases from J; bases unmatched to any gene: 4. The CDR3 sequence is 16 residues long. CDR3 nucleotide sequence: TGTGCCAGCAGCGCCTCGGGACTAGCGGGAGGCAATGAGCAGTTCTTC. Its protein is CASSASGLAGGNEQFF.

This chain uses TRBV5-1 with TRBJ2-3; weak D call: TRBD2 (6 bases). CDR1 is SGHRS and CDR2 is YFSETQ in the germline V gene. This CDR3 has 12 residues. The V end lost 7 bases, the J end lost 3 bases, and 9 bases lay between the germline ends. CDR3 DNA: TGCGCCAGCTCCGGGACTACAGATACGCAGTATTTT. This translates into CASSGTTDTQYF.

The count of this clone is one. The chain has TRBV19 and TRBJ1-1; tentative D call: TRBD1 (5 bases). This CDR3 is 14 amino acids long. CDR1 and CDR2 (germline): LNHDA, SQIVND (reference sequence). Trimming stripped 8 bases from V and 2 bases from J, with 15 bases between. CDR3: CASGAGRLNTEAFF. CDR3 sequence (DNA): TGTGCCAGTGGCGCGGGGCGTTTAAACACTGAAGCTTTCTTT.

The V and J genes are TRBV5-6 and TRBJ2-2; 7 positions match TRBD2. The germline CDR1 and CDR2 sequences are SGHDT and YYEEEE. The CDR3 consists of 16 residues. V shed 3 bases and J 7 bases; nucleotides not matched to a gene: 12. CDR3 sequence (DNA): TGTGCCAGCAGCTCCGAGGGCGGGAGATGGGTCGGGGAGCTGTTTTTT. Amino acid sequence: CASSSEGGRWVGELFF.

The chain recombines TRBV6-1 with TRBJ1-1; D not certain. Germline V gene data show CDR1 as MNHNS and CDR2 as SASEGT. Trimming removed 7 bases from V and 1 base from J, with 13 bases in between. The CDR3 contains 14 residues. CDR3 DNA: TGTGCCAGCAATGATGGACGGCAGAACACTGAAGCTTTCTTT. Protein product: CASNDGRQNTEAFF.

In regard to this clone: The junction departs from germline at one end; a sequencing error may be responsible. J is TRBJ2-3 and V is TRBV7-9; 12 bases are a match to TRBD2. Germline assignment: CDR1 SEHNR and CDR2 FQNEAQ (reference sequence). The CDR3 contains 17 residues. CDR3 bases: TGTGCCAGCAGCTCTAGACTAGCGGGAGATAGCAGAGATACGCAGTATTTT. Encoded protein: CASSSRLAGDSRDTQYF.

This clone is a singleton in its sample. J is TRBJ1-5 and V is TRBV4-1, with TRBD1 as a possible D gene (5 bases). Looked up from germline, CDR1 is MGHRA and CDR2 is YSYEKL. Trimming left V 0 bases short and J 5 bases short, with 14 bases between. This CDR3 is 16 amino acids long. The CDR3 protein is CASSQDGAPLYQPQHF. The DNA for the CDR3 is TGCGCCAGCAGCCAAGATGGGGCCCCCCTGTATCAGCCCCAGCATTTT.

The V gene is TRBV19, the J gene TRBJ2-1; D possibly corresponds to TRBD2 (6 bases). The CDR3 has 14 residues. In germline, CDR1 is LNHDA, CDR2 SQIVND (reference sequence). V lost 3 bases and J lost 7, with 13 bases in between. The CDR3: CASSITGVANEQFF. In DNA form, the CDR3 reads TGTGCCAGTAGTATCACGGGAGTGGCGAATGAGCAGTTCTTC.

The chain has TRBV2 and TRBJ1-1, with D possibly matching TRBD1 (6 bases). Trimming removed 8 bases from V and 1 base from J, with 17 bases in between. The CDR3 is made up of 15 amino acids. Germline CDR1 SNHLY, CDR2 FYNNEI. In DNA form, the CDR3 reads TGTGCCAGCGGGCCCTTCAGACAGGCGAACACTGAAGCTTTCTTT. It translates to CASGPFRQANTEAFF.

This rearrangement joins TRBV11-2 to TRBJ2-7; either TRBD1 or TRBD2 may supply D (5 bases each). Germline assignment: CDR1 SGHAT and CDR2 FQNNGV. The CDR3 spans 13 residues. Trimming cost V 3 bases and J 3 bases, with 9 bases left between them. DNA for the CDR3: TGTGCCAGCAGCTTGGGGGTAATCTACGAGCAGTACTTC. Its translation: CASSLGVIYEQYF.

The J gene is TRBJ2-1, the V gene TRBV6-1; 9 nucleotides match TRBD2. Germline CDR1 reads MNHNS; CDR2 reads SASEGT. The CDR3 loop spans 15 amino acids. The V and J ends lost 5 bases and 1 base, in that order; junction bases with no gene match: 3. Here the CDR3 DNA reads TGTGCCAGCAGTTTGACTAGCGGTTCCTACAATGAGCAGTTCTTC. Translation: CASSLTSGSYNEQFF.

This chain links TRBV7-2 with TRBJ1-1, with a tentative D call TRBD1 (5 bases). The CDR3 has 16 residues. Trimming removed 1 base at V and 4 bases at J, with 16 bases between. The germline CDR1 and CDR2 sequences are SGHTA and FQGNSA. Here the CDR3 reads CASSLDPPGLGTEAFF. Here the CDR3 DNA reads TGTGCCAGCAGCTTAGATCCCCCGGGACTGGGCACTGAAGCTTTCTTT.

V is TRBV4-1 and J is TRBJ2-3; D is possibly TRBD1 or TRBD2 (5 bases each). The CDR3 covers 17 residues. Trimming left V 1 base short and J 4 bases short, with 18 bases between. Germline values: CDR1 MGHRA, CDR2 YSYEKL. This CDR3 reads CASSQGASRDLADTQYF. CDR3 coding DNA: TGCGCCAGCAGCCAAGGGGCTTCCCGGGACCTTGCAGATACGCAGTATTTT.

The chain recombines TRBV4-1 with TRBJ1-4; 10 bases match TRBD1. After removal of 3 bases from V and 7 bases from J, the junction contained 11 bases not matched to a gene. The germline V gene has CDR1 MGHRA and CDR2 YSYEKL. There are 17 residues in the CDR3. The CDR3 region has the DNA TGCGCCAGCAGCCACGGGGACCTGGGACAGGGGTTTGAAAAACTGTTTTTT. Its protein is CASSHGDLGQGFEKLFF.

This clone was found once. The chain uses TRBV5-1 and TRBJ2-1, with 15 bases fitting TRBD2. CDR1 and CDR2 from the germline V gene are SGHRS and YFSETQ. Trimming at V came to 7 bases and at J to 6 bases, leaving 2 bases not matched to a gene. The CDR3 has 14 residues. The CDR3 region has the DNA TGCGCCAGCGGGACTAGCGGGAGGAGCAATGAGCAGTTCTTC. This gives the protein CASGTSGRSNEQFF.